This record looks at one T cell receptor beta chain sequence and its context. Its antigen is unknown. Data came from immunoSEQ multiplex PCR; TCRdb stores just in-frame clones and leaves some out. Listed for the sample are about 33,000 clones, none seen a single time. This sample stems from a study of T cells after posttransplantation cyclophosphamide. This related bone marrow graft donor gave peripheral blood on the day of marrow donation. The CDR3 covers 16 residues. Per germline, CDR1 MDHEN and CDR2 SYDVKM. Germline trimming cut 1 base from V and 7 bases from J; bases unmatched to any gene: 9. Findings and caveats of the study: TRB clonality was highly associated with recipient CMV seropositivity and reactivation. Blood and skin or GI T cell repertoires showed limited TRB overlap. Donor CD8+ memory clones often dominated recipient blood repertoires at later times.

Specimen: PBMCs. V and J are TRBV28 and TRBJ1-2; TRBD1 matches 10 bases. The sequence came from a girl between 10 and 17 years old in good health, CMV-negative, and a related stem cell transplant donor. The CDR3 protein is CASSLSSGQGGIGYTF. Written as DNA, the CDR3 is TGTGCCAGCAGTTTATCCTCCGGACAGGGGGGTATTGGCTACACCTTC.